The T cell receptor beta chain under discussion was sequenced for a study of control samples from healthy donors and cancer patients. Trimming pared 0 bases from V and 2 bases from J, leaving 4 bases between. The germline gives CDR1 SGDLS, CDR2 YYNGEE. The CDR3 has 13 residues. This clone was seen a single time. Sequencing used immunoSEQ multiplex PCR; TCRdb keeps in-frame clones, though not all of them. This table has approximately 100,000 clones, around nine tenths appearing once. This receptor was taken from a man aged 25-45 years in good health. This chain links TRBV9 with TRBJ2-3, with D hard to call. Sequencing was performed on blood. As DNA, the CDR3 is TGTGCCAGCAGCGTAGCAATCACAGATACGCAGTATTTT. Its protein product is CASSVAITDTQYF.